What follows are 17 T cell receptor beta chains derived from one specimen sequenced in a study of T cells in Graves' hyperthyroidism and ophthalmopathy. The investigators amplified TCR beta CDR3 regions from RNA transcripts. In the first-round RT-PCR of the TCR CDR3, the HTBI primer set was used. TCRdb re-called the multiplex PCR reads through MiXCR, storing one row per CDR3 protein. The sample contains roughly 380,000 distinct CDR3 sequences, roughly 18% of which appear only once. The sequenced sample consisted of blood. These receptors all come from a woman in her thirties or forties with Graves' ophthalmopathy.

This clonotype was seen many times. The CDR3 sequence: CASSLGWTGDSSGANVLTF. In DNA form, the CDR3 reads TGTGCCAGCAGCTTAGGATGGACAGGAGACAGCTCTGGGGCCAACGTCCTGACTTTC. The chain carries TRBV11-2 and TRBJ2-6; 7 bases align to TRBD1. Germline lookup yields CDR1 SGHAT and CDR2 FQNNGV. V was clipped by 1 base and J by 0 bases; unmatched bases: 9. The CDR3 is 19 amino acids. The whole variable domain, remainder taken from reference TRBV11-2 and TRBJ2-6, is EAGVAQSPRYKIIEKRQSVAFWCNPISGHATLYWYQQILGQGPKLLIQFQNNGVVDDSQLPKDRFSAERLKGVDSTLKIQPAKLEDSAVYLCASSLGWTGDSSGANVLTFGAGSRLTVL.

The sample holds a few counts of this clonotype. The chain joins TRBV12-3 or TRBV12-4 to TRBJ1-1, with 8 bases identical to TRBD1. CDR3 size: 15 residues. Trimming cost V 5 bases and J 8 bases; bases outside gene matches: 13. CDR3 DNA: TGTGCCAGCAGTCTAGGGGACAGGACGTATGGGGAAGCTTTCTTT. Translated, it gives CASSLGDRTYGEAFF.

In its sample, this clonotype was seen many times. J is TRBJ2-2 and V is TRBV20-1; 10 bases are shared with TRBD2. V shed 3 bases, J shed 1 base, and the junction held 5 bases outside the gene matches. Germline V lookup: CDR1 DFQATT, CDR2 SNEGSKA (reference sequence). The CDR3 runs 16 residues. The CDR3 reads CSASQSSGRNTGELFF. The CDR3 DNA follows: TGCAGTGCTAGCCAGTCTAGCGGGAGGAACACCGGGGAGCTGTTTTTT.

This clonotype was seen ten or more times. The chain is built from TRBV20-1 and TRBJ2-7; the D gene is possibly TRBD1 (6 bases). V was clipped by 6 bases and J by 1 base, with 13 bases between them. Germline V lookup: CDR1 DFQATT, CDR2 SNEGSKA (reference sequence). The CDR3 is 13 amino acids. The CDR3 DNA reads as TGCAGTGCGGCCACAGGGCCATCCTACGAGCAGTACTTC. Its translation: CSAATGPSYEQYF.

The CDR3 region is CASSLGPEGGYQETQYF. The CDR3, as DNA: TGCGCCAGCAGCTTGGGTCCGGAGGGTGGGTACCAAGAGACCCAGTACTTC. The chain has TRBV5-1 and TRBJ2-5; D is perhaps TRBD2 (6 bases). Germline V gene lookup returns CDR1 SGHRS and CDR2 YFSETQ. V gave up 0 bases and J gave up 0 bases, with 15 bases separating them. This CDR3 contains 17 residues. The full variable domain, its missing parts supplied by reference TRBV5-1 and TRBJ2-5, is KAGVTQTPRYLIKTRGQQVTLSCSPISGHRSVSWYQQTPGQGLQFLFEYFSETQRNKGNFPGRFSGRQFSNSRSEMNVSTLELGDSALYLCASSLGPEGGYQETQYFGPGTRLLVL.

This clonotype was seen repeatedly, ten times or more. J is TRBJ1-1 and V is TRBV20-1; TRBD1 might be the D (6 bases). The CDR3 contains 15 residues. The ends were cut back, 3 bases at V and 3 bases at J, with 17 bases in the middle. Germline V gene lookup returns CDR1 DFQATT and CDR2 SNEGSKA (reference sequence). CDR3 residues: CSASGVVRGYTEAFF. The CDR3 DNA reads TGCAGTGCTAGTGGAGTGGTCAGGGGATACACTGAAGCTTTCTTT.

In its sample, this clonotype was seen many times. The gene calls are TRBV12-3 or TRBV12-4 and TRBJ2-2, with D hard to call. V was trimmed by 5 bases and J by 6 bases, leaving 10 bases between them. The CDR3 sequence is 13 residues long. CDR3 in DNA: TGTGCCAGCAGTGCGCATCGGGCCGGGGAGCTGTTTTTT. Translating it yields CASSAHRAGELFF.

In this sample, this clonotype turned up many times. The rearrangement links TRBV5-1 to TRBJ2-5; 7 nucleotides agree with TRBD2. CDR3 length equals 16 residues. The J segment lost 2 bases and the V segment lost 4 bases, leaving 11 bases of the junction unmatched. The V gene's germline CDR1 is SGHRS and CDR2 YFSETQ. In DNA, the CDR3 is TGCGCCAGCAGCCTAACAGCAGCGGGATCACAAGAGACCCAGTACTTC. This translates into CASSLTAAGSQETQYF.

There are many counts of this clonotype. The gene calls are TRBV6-5 and TRBJ2-7, with 10 bases lining up with TRBD1. The CDR3 runs to 15 residues. Germline V lookup: CDR1 MNHEY, CDR2 SVGAGI. The J segment lost 1 base and the V segment lost 4 bases, leaving 4 bases of the junction unmatched. The chain's CDR3 is CASSSPGQGSYEQYF. The CDR3 region has the DNA TGTGCCAGCAGTTCTCCGGGACAGGGGTCCTACGAGCAGTACTTC.

The J gene is TRBJ1-2, the V gene TRBV7-8; 10 bases match TRBD1. V lost 3 bases and J lost 10; bases outside the gene matches: 8. This CDR3 comprises 14 residues. CDR1 and CDR2 (germline): SGHVS, FQNEAQ. The CDR3 DNA is TGTGCCAGCAGCTTTAATAGACAGGGGGCAACCTACACCTTC. This encodes CASSFNRQGATYTF.

The sample holds many counts of this clonotype. This chain links TRBV6-1 with TRBJ2-7; TRBD1 is a possible D gene (6 bases). CDR3 size: 14 residues. Germline V gives CDR1 MNHNS, CDR2 SASEGT. The ends were cut back, 7 bases at V and 3 bases at J, with 16 bases in the middle. The CDR3 region is CASKGVGQNYEQYF. CDR3 DNA: TGTGCCAGCAAGGGGGTCGGCCAAAACTACGAGCAGTACTTC.

This clonotype occurred a few times. The rearrangement uses TRBV19 and TRBJ1-6; tentatively, D is TRBD1 (6 bases). Germline CDR1 is LNHDA and CDR2 is SQIVND (reference sequence). This CDR3 has 13 amino acids. V lost 11 bases and J 7 bases, leaving 15 bases between the germline ends. For the CDR3, the DNA is TGTGCCGCCGCCGGGACAAAGAATTCACCCCTCCACTTT. Its translation: CAAAGTKNSPLHF.

This clonotype was counted ten times or more. The CDR3 DNA is TGTGCCAGCAGCGACACCGGGACAGGGGGCAATCAGCCCCAGCATTTT. Translated: CASSDTGTGGNQPQHF. This sequence joins TRBV13 and TRBJ1-5, with TRBD1 identical over 10 bases. Germline V CDR1 and CDR2: PRHDT, FYEKMQ (reference sequence). Unmatched junction bases numbered 6, after V lost 5 bases and J lost 2 bases. CDR3 length equals 16 residues.

The chain carries TRBV19 and TRBJ1-1; D is ambiguous. Germline-derived CDR1 and CDR2 are LNHDA and SQIVND (reference sequence). This CDR3 is 13 amino acids long. With 3 bases removed from V and 2 bases from J, the gap between germline ends came to 7 bases. CDR3 coding DNA: TGTGCCAGTAGTATGGAGGTAAACACTGAAGCTTTCTTT. Translation: CASSMEVNTEAFF.

This clonotype was recorded at least ten times. The chain combines TRBV12-3 or TRBV12-4 with TRBJ2-7; 8 bases line up with TRBD1. V lost 6 bases to trimming and J lost 3 bases; unmatched junction nucleotides: 7. This CDR3 has 14 amino acids. The CDR3 reads CASRAGTGYYEQYF. Here the CDR3 DNA reads TGTGCCAGCAGGGCCGGGACAGGATACTACGAGCAGTACTTC.

This clonotype has ten or more counts. V gene TRBV5-1 combines with J gene TRBJ2-2; 7 bases agree with TRBD2. After removal of 4 bases from V and 6 bases from J, the junction contained 6 bases not matched to a gene. Germline lookup yields CDR1 SGHRS and CDR2 YFSETQ. The CDR3 loop spans 14 amino acids. The CDR3 DNA follows: TGCGCCAGCAGCCTCACCGCGGGGGCCGGGGAGCTGTTTTTT. Encoded protein: CASSLTAGAGELFF. The whole variable domain, remainder taken from reference TRBV5-1 and TRBJ2-2, is KAGVTQTPRYLIKTRGQQVTLSCSPISGHRSVSWYQQTPGQGLQFLFEYFSETQRNKGNFPGRFSGRQFSNSRSEMNVSTLELGDSALYLCASSLTAGAGELFFGEGSRLTVL.

This clonotype was recorded a few times. The rearrangement links TRBV6-5 to TRBJ2-2; perhaps TRBD2 as D (9 bases). Trimming pared 4 bases from V and 7 bases from J, leaving 19 bases between. Germline loops: CDR1 MNHEY, CDR2 SVGAGI. The CDR3 runs to 16 residues. CDR3 loop: CASSSLPSGTGGELFF. In DNA form, the CDR3 reads TGTGCCAGCAGTTCTCTGCCTAGCGGGACAGGCGGGGAGCTGTTTTTT.